The rows below give T cell receptor beta chains drawn from one sample of a study of blood T cell repertoires in COVID-19. Using immunoSEQ multiplex PCR, the repertoire was profiled, and TCRdb retains in-frame clones only, with some absent. The sample includes fewer than 65,000 clones, approximately 85% of them seen just once. Source material: peripheral blood. All receptors derive from a human donor in a cohort sampled during active COVID-19. The CDR3 runs from the conserved cysteine through the conserved F or W. The D gene is left open where the match is weak. Some rows have no size entry. The others give once, few or many, or a class for an expanded clone.

j_gene | v_gene | d_gene | abundance | CDR3aa | CDR3nt
TRBJ2-2 | TRBV5-4 | TRBD1 | - | CASSTGQGTGELFF | TGTGCCAGCAGCACAGGACAGGGGACCGGGGAGCTGTTTTTT
TRBJ1-2 | TRBV7-2 | - | - | CASSFSSERGYTF | TGTGCCAGCAGCTTTTCATCCGAGCGGGGCTACACCTTC
TRBJ2-7 | TRBV9 | - | - | CASSVQVGPFYEQYF | TGTGCCAGCAGCGTACAGGTGGGGCCTTTCTACGAGCAGTACTTC
TRBJ1-3 | TRBV5-1 | - | - | CASSLDRVSGNTIYF | TGCGCCAGCAGCTTGGACAGGGTCTCTGGAAACACCATATATTTT
TRBJ1-2 | TRBV12-3/TRBV12-4 | - | - | CASRQGRFYGYTF | TGTGCCAGCAGGCAGGGGCGATTCTATGGCTACACCTTC
TRBJ2-5 | TRBV12-1 | - | - | CASSSRTGRETQYF | TGTGCCAGCAGCTCGCGGACAGGCCGGGAGACCCAGTACTTC
TRBJ1-4 | TRBV2 | - | - | CASSEYRVPDEKLFF | TGTGCCAGCAGTGAATACAGGGTTCCGGATGAAAAACTGTTTTTT
TRBJ1-2 | TRBV18 | TRBD1 | - | CASSPPGQGYDGYTF | TGTGCCAGCTCGCCTCCGGGACAGGGGTATGATGGCTACACCTTC
TRBJ1-2 | TRBV27 | TRBD1 | - | CASSPGTGNGYTF | TGTGCCAGCAGTCCCGGGACAGGGAATGGCTACACCTTC
TRBJ2-1 | TRBV27 | - | many | CASSGPRGMEGEQFF | TGTGCCAGCAGTGGACCGCGGGGCATGGAGGGTGAGCAGTTCTTC
TRBJ1-3 | TRBV18 | - | - | CASSPPGLSGNTIYF | TGTGCCAGCTCACCACCTGGGCTCTCTGGAAACACCATATATTTT
TRBJ1-5 | TRBV7-6 | - | once | CASSLDQGNNQPQHF | TGTGCCAGCAGCTTAGATCAGGGCAACAATCAGCCCCAGCATTTT
TRBJ1-2 | TRBV4-1 | TRBD1 | - | CASSQERQGRVYGYTF | TGCGCCAGCAGCCAAGAGAGACAGGGGCGTGTCTATGGCTACACCTTC
TRBJ2-1 | TRBV6-2/TRBV6-3 | TRBD2 | - | CASSYLAGSYNEQFF | TGTGCCAGCAGTTACCTAGCGGGGTCCTACAATGAGCAGTTCTTC
TRBJ2-2 | TRBV5-1 | - | - | CASRGLPDTGELFF | TGCGCCAGCAGGGGACTCCCGGACACCGGGGAGCTGTTTTTT
TRBJ1-1 | TRBV7-8 | TRBD1 | - | CASSIRTGGANTEAFF | TGTGCCAGCAGCATAAGGACAGGGGGCGCAAACACTGAAGCTTTCTTT
TRBJ2-3 | TRBV15 | - | - | CATSRDLDDTQYF | TGTGCCACCAGCAGAGATCTAGATGATACGCAGTATTTT
TRBJ2-7 | TRBV30 | TRBD2 | - | CAWIPPGLAGGVLYEQYF | TGTGCCTGGATCCCCCCGGGACTAGCGGGGGGGGTCCTCTACGAGCAGTACTTC
TRBJ2-2 | TRBV2 | - | - | CASSLDTRSNTGELFF | TGTGCCAGCAGTCTCGACACCCGATCAAACACCGGGGAGCTGTTTTTT
TRBJ2-2 | TRBV4-1 | TRBD1 | - | CASSQEGQGATGELFF | TGCGCCAGCAGCCAAGAGGGACAGGGGGCAACCGGGGAGCTGTTTTTT
TRBJ1-2 | TRBV5-1 | TRBD1 | - | CASSLDRPGQGVDGYTF | TGCGCCAGCAGCTTGGATCGACCGGGACAGGGGGTGGATGGCTACACCTTC
TRBJ2-3 | TRBV5-1 | - | - | CASRATSPDTQYF | TGCGCCAGCAGGGCGACAAGTCCAGATACGCAGTATTTT
TRBJ2-5 | TRBV14 | TRBD1 | once | CASSRTRGTGEETQYF | TGTGCCAGCAGCCGCACTAGAGGGACAGGGGAAGAGACCCAGTACTTC
TRBJ1-1 | TRBV10-3 | - | - | CAISGGSTEAFF | TGTGCCATCAGTGGAGGGTCCACTGAAGCTTTCTTT
TRBJ1-3 | TRBV2 | - | - | CASGTTGNTIYF | TGTGCCAGCGGGACAACTGGAAACACCATATATTTT
TRBJ2-2 | TRBV19 | TRBD1 | - | CASRSGTGVTGELFF | TGTGCCAGTCGATCCGGGACAGGGGTCACCGGGGAGCTGTTTTTT
TRBJ1-1 | TRBV5-1 | TRBD1 | few | CASSGQDTEAFF | TGCGCCAGCTCGGGACAGGACACTGAAGCTTTCTTT
TRBJ2-5 | TRBV3-1/TRBV3-2 | - | - | CASSHGNPQETQYF | TGTGCCAGCAGCCACGGGAACCCCCAAGAGACCCAGTACTTC
TRBJ2-7 | TRBV6-5 | - | - | CASSYAVGPYEQYF | TGTGCCAGCAGTTACGCGGTGGGGCCCTACGAGCAGTACTTC
TRBJ2-1 | TRBV6-5 | TRBD1 | few | CASRGQGWEEQFF | TGTGCCAGCAGGGGACAGGGGTGGGAGGAGCAGTTCTTC
TRBJ1-2 | TRBV29-1 | - | - | CSVARLDGYTF | TGCAGCGTTGCCAGGCTGGATGGCTACACCTTC
TRBJ1-5 | TRBV24-1 | - | - | CATSSGVGSNQPQHF | TGTGCCACCTCCTCGGGGGTAGGGAGCAATCAGCCCCAGCATTTT
TRBJ1-1 | TRBV3-1/TRBV3-2 | - | - | CASSQDRGGTEAFF | TGTGCCAGCAGCCAAGACCGGGGGGGCACTGAAGCTTTCTTT
TRBJ1-6 | TRBV29-1 | TRBD1 | - | CSVAEGQANSPLHF | TGCAGCGTCGCCGAGGGACAGGCAAATTCACCCCTCCACTTT
TRBJ1-1 | TRBV5-1 | - | - | CASSFNSDKRAFF | TGCGCCAGCAGCTTTAACTCGGACAAGAGGGCTTTCTTT
TRBJ1-3 | TRBV7-9 | TRBD1 | - | CASSSYRGSGNTIYF | TGTGCCAGCAGCTCATACAGGGGGTCTGGAAACACCATATATTTT
TRBJ2-7 | TRBV5-1 | TRBD1 | - | CASSLGGTASYEQYF | TGCGCCAGCAGCTTGGGGGGGACAGCCTCCTACGAGCAGTACTTC
TRBJ2-3 | TRBV19 | TRBD2 | once | CASSMGTSRTDTQYF | TGTGCCAGTAGTATGGGGACTAGCCGCACAGATACGCAGTATTTT
TRBJ2-7 | TRBV19 | TRBD1 | - | CASKFGTGGLGRQYF | TGTGCCAGTAAGTTTGGGACAGGGGGCCTCGGTCGGCAGTACTTC
TRBJ1-2 | TRBV9 | - | - | CASSVAPGRQTYGYTF | TGTGCCAGCAGCGTAGCCCCGGGTAGACAGACCTATGGCTACACCTTC
TRBJ1-2 | TRBV29-1 | - | - | CSVLGGSNYGYTF | TGCAGCGTTTTAGGGGGAAGTAACTATGGCTACACCTTC
TRBJ1-2 | TRBV2 | TRBD1 | - | CASRNLLTGLTRGYTF | TGTGCCAGCAGAAACCTGCTGACAGGGCTAACTAGGGGCTACACCTTC
TRBJ1-2 | TRBV11-2 | - | few | CASSLIRNIGYGYTF | TGTGCCAGCAGCTTAATCAGGAATATCGGCTATGGCTACACCTTC
TRBJ2-2 | TRBV4-3 | - | - | CASSQDYGSGTGELFF | TGCGCCAGCAGCCAAGATTATGGTAGCGGCACCGGGGAGCTGTTTTTT
TRBJ2-3 | TRBV18 | - | once | CASSQQGRGDTQYF | TGTGCCAGCTCACAACAGGGGCGGGGAGATACGCAGTATTTT
TRBJ1-3 | TRBV5-6 | - | - | CASTSIRDSGNTIYF | TGTGCCAGCACCTCGATACGAGACTCTGGAAACACCATATATTTT
TRBJ2-7 | TRBV7-8 | TRBD2 | - | CASSRLAGGHEQYF | TGTGCCAGCAGTAGACTAGCGGGGGGCCACGAGCAGTACTTC
TRBJ2-7 | TRBV5-6 | - | - | CASRRQDSYEQYF | TGTGCCAGCAGGCGTCAGGACAGCTACGAGCAGTACTTC
TRBJ1-5 | TRBV3-1/TRBV3-2 | - | - | CASSQEFGNQPQHF | TGTGCCAGCAGCCAAGAGTTCGGGAATCAGCCCCAGCATTTT
TRBJ1-1 | TRBV20-1 | - | - | CSARGRAEAFF | TGCAGTGCTAGAGGCAGGGCTGAAGCTTTCTTT
TRBJ1-5 | TRBV19 | - | - | CASRRGRVGVSFGGNQPQHF | TGTGCCAGTAGACGGGGGAGAGTGGGGGTTAGTTTCGGCGGCAATCAGCCCCAGCATTTT
TRBJ2-2 | TRBV7-3 | - | - | CASSPWGSETGELFF | TGTGCCAGCAGCCCTTGGGGCAGTGAGACCGGGGAGCTGTTTTTT